This TCR beta chain comes out of a study of T cells in Graves' hyperthyroidism and ophthalmopathy. This CDR3 spans 13 amino acids. Study conclusions and caveats: Most clonotypes expanded in the thyroid (above 0.001) were also present in blood.

Enrolled ophthalmopathy patients presented with a Clinical Activity Score of at least 3, a NOSPECS grade of at least 4, and disease duration under 3 months. Fresh peripheral blood, 9.5 to 10 ml of it, supplied the PBMCs. A remark on this clonotype: The antigen is unknown. This may stem from a read error, because a much larger clone lies one nucleotide away.

Amplification targeted TCR beta CDR3 regions from RNA transcripts. HTBI primers drove first-round RT-PCR of the TCR CDR3. TCRdb re-derived calls from the multiplex PCR reads in MiXCR, one entry per CDR3 protein. The sample has 450,000 to 500,000 distinct CDR3 sequences, about 22% seen once; the top ten hold less than 65%. The clonotype originates from a woman aged 70-85 years with Graves' ophthalmopathy. The source material was blood. The rearrangement uses TRBV12-3 or TRBV12-4 and TRBJ2-3; D is uncertain. CDR3 residues: CASHDPFSDTQCF. In nucleotides, the CDR3 is TGTGCCAGCCATGACCCCTTCAGTGATACGCAGTGTTTT.